This T cell receptor beta chain was identified in a study of CD8+CD57+ T cells in acquired aplastic anemia. In the study overall: Quantities of DNA derived from sorted CD4+ and CD8+ cells averaged approximately 3.5 ug.

All sequencing subjects had displayed CD8+CD57+ cell expansion on flow cytometry. This CDR3 has 14 residues. The ends were cut back, 4 bases at V and 3 bases at J, with 10 bases in the middle. Germline CDR1 is SNHLY and CDR2 is FYNNEI. The template for TCR beta VDJ and CDR3 sequence profiling was genomic DNA. TCRdb ran MiXCR on the reads and lists one entry per CDR3 protein. The sample lists about 58,000 distinct CDR3 sequences, roughly three fifths occurring once. Sequencing was performed on sorted CD4+, CD8+, or CD8+CD57+ T cells (not recorded which) from PBMCs. The genes are TRBV2 and TRBJ1-5; D gene uncertain. The receptor was derived from a human donor with aplastic anemia. CDR3 in DNA: TGTGCCAGCAGTGTTGGGAACCCCAATCAGCCCCAGCATTTT. Encoded protein: CASSVGNPNQPQHF.